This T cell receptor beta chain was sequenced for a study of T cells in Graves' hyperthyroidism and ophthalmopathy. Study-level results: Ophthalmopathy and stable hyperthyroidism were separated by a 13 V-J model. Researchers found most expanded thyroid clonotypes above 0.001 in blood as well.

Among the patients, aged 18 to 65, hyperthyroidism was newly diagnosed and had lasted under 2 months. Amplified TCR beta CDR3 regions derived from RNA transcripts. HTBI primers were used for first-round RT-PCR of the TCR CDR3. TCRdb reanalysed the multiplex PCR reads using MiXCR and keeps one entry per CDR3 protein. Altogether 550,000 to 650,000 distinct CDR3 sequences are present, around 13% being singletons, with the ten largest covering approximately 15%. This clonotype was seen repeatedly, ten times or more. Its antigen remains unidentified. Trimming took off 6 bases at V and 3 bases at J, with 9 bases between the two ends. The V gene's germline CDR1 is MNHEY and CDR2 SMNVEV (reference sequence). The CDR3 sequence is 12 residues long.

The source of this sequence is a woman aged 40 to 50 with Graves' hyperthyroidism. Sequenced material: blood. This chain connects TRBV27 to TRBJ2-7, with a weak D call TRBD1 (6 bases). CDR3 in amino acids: CASRTGIYEQYF. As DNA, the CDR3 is TGTGCCAGCAGGACAGGAATCTACGAGCAGTACTTC.